These T cell receptor beta chains were read from a single sample in a study of T-cell reconstitution after alpha-beta-depleted transplantation in children. TCRdb itself ran the PCR reads through MiXCR, one entry per CDR3 protein. The sample shows around 380,000 distinct CDR3 sequences, approximately 10% of them seen only once. The source was PBMCs from the stem cell graft donor, collected from the stem cell graft. These receptor sequences come from a human donor who donated a stem cell graft to a child with acute myeloid leukemia. The CDR3 runs from the conserved cysteine through the conserved F or W. The D gene is left open where the match is weak.

>TRBV6-2/TRBV6-3|TRBJ2-3|.
CATRDAKTTDTQYF
>TRBV25-1|TRBJ2-1|.
CASSEVSLSYNEQFF
>TRBV29-1|TRBJ2-3|.
CSVDEGTWGDTQYF
>TRBV20-1|TRBJ1-4|TRBD1
CSAKTGANEKLFF
>TRBV11-2|TRBJ2-5|.
CASSSAGGNQETQYF
>TRBV20-1|TRBJ2-1|TRBD2
CSAGLAGVNNEQFF
>TRBV20-1|TRBJ1-4|.
CSARVGPEGEKLFF
>TRBV24-1|TRBJ2-7|.
CATRDFSYEQYF
>TRBV20-1|TRBJ2-2|.
CSAAGTHLNTGELFF
>TRBV5-1|TRBJ2-3|TRBD2
CASSLSRAGGITDTQYF
>TRBV2|TRBJ2-7|.
CASSETSEAGIQYF
>TRBV12-3/TRBV12-4|TRBJ2-1|.
CASSFFGTQKNEQFF
>TRBV12-3/TRBV12-4|TRBJ2-3|TRBD2
CTSSLERSSGTSTDTQYF
>TRBV7-9|TRBJ2-7|.
CASSQDPHNEQYF
>TRBV9|TRBJ2-3|TRBD2
CASSAQREWGTDTQYF
>TRBV20-1|TRBJ2-1|.
CSARTQQGDEQFF
>TRBV20-1|TRBJ2-1|TRBD2
CSAREREGPGEQFF
>TRBV20-1|TRBJ1-6|.
CSASPLAGDNSPLHF
>TRBV27|TRBJ1-5|.
CASSSLDPARSQPQHF
>TRBV7-9|TRBJ2-5|TRBD2
CASSVGLAGDQETQYF
>TRBV6-5|TRBJ2-7|.
CASSYSRALSSYEQYF